The entry below gives a single T cell receptor beta chain sequence along with its context. Its target is unknown. This record comes from a study of T cells in Graves' hyperthyroidism and ophthalmopathy. About the research overall: Peripheral blood draws took place at initial diagnosis, ahead of any treatment.

RNA transcripts gave rise to amplified TCR beta CDR3 regions. The HTBI primer set was used in a first-round RT-PCR of the TCR CDR3. TCRdb independently ran MiXCR on the multiplex PCR reads; one entry per CDR3 protein. The data hold about 270,000 distinct CDR3 sequences, with approximately 20% observed a single time. V lost 1 base to trimming and J lost 8 bases, with 8 bases between them. The CDR3 is made up of 13 amino acids. CDR1 and CDR2 (germline): LNHDA, SQIVND (reference sequence). Study outcomes and limitations: Most thyroid clonotypes with frequency above 0.001 were detected in blood. Ophthalmopathy, which appeared later, was predicted by the model a median about 6.8 months before onset.

This chain joins TRBV19 and TRBJ2-2; D is unclear. This clonotype originated in a man between 25 and 39 years old with Graves' ophthalmopathy. Sequencing was done on a sample of blood. The CDR3, as DNA: TGTGCCAGTAGTATAGCTGGGTTTGGGGAGCTGTTTTTT. Protein product: CASSIAGFGELFF.